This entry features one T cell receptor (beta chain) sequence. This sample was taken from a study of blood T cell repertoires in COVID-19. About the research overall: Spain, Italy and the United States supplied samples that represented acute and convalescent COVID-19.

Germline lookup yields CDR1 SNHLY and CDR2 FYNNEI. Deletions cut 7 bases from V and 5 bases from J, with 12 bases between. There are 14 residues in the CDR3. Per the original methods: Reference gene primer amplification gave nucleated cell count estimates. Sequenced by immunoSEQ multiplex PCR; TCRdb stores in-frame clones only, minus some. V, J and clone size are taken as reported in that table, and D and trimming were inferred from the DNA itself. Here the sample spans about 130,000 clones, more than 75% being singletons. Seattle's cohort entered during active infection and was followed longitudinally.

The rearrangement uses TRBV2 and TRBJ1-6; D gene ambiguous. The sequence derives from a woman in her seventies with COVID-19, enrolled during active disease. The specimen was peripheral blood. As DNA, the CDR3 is TGTGCCAGCACGTCGGACGGGAATAATTCACCCCTCCACTTT. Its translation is CASTSDGNNSPLHF.